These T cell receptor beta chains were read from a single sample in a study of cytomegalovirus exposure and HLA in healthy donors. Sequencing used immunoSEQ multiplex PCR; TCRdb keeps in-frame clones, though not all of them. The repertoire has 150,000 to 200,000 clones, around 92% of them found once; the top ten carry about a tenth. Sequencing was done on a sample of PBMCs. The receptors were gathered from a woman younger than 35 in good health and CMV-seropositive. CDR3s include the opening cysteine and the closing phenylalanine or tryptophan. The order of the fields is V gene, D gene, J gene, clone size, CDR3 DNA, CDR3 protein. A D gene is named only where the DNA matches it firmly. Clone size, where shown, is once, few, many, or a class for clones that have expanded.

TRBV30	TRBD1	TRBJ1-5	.	TGTGCCTGGAGACAGGGGGCATCGCCCCAGCATTTT	CAWRQGASPQHF
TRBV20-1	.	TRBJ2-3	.	TGCAGTGCTAGGGACACATATACGCAGTATTTT	CSARDTYTQYF
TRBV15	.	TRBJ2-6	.	TGTGCCACCAGCAGAGACTGGACGAGGGTTGGTTTAACTGGGGCCAACGTCCTGACTTTC	CATSRDWTRVGLTGANVLTF
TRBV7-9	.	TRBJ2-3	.	TGTGCCAGCAGCTTATTTAAAGCGGACACAGATACGCAGTATTTT	CASSLFKADTDTQYF
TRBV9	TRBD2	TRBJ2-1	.	TGTGCCAGCAGCGGTACCGGGACTAGCGATCAGTTCTTC	CASSGTGTSDQFF
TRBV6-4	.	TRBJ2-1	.	TGTGCCAGCAGTGCCTCTCCTTCACTAGGCCAGTTCTTC	CASSASPSLGQFF
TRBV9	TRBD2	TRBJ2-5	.	TGTGCCAGCAGCGTAGATGGCGGGAGAGAGACCCAGTACTTC	CASSVDGGRETQYF
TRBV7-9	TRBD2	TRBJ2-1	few	TGTGCCCAACGCGGGGGATCCAATGAGCAGTTCTTC	CAQRGGSNEQFF
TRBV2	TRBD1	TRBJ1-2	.	TGTGCCAGCACTCAGGGGGCAGCTCAGAACTATGGCTACACCTTC	CASTQGAAQNYGYTF
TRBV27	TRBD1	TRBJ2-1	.	TGTGCCAGCAGTTTTTCTAGAGCAGGGGGCAATGAGCAGTTCTTC	CASSFSRAGGNEQFF
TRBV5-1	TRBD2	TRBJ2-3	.	TGCGCCAGCAGCTTGGGGGGACTAGCTAGCACAGATACGCAGTATTTT	CASSLGGLASTDTQYF
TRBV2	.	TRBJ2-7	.	TGTGCCAGCAGTGTGCGGGTGAGCTACGAGCAGTACTTC	CASSVRVSYEQYF
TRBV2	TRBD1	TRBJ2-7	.	TGTGCCAGCAGAAGGCAGACAGGGCAGAACTACGAGCAGTACTTC	CASRRQTGQNYEQYF
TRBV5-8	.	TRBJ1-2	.	TGTGCCAGCAGCTTTAATAGCGCGGGGGGCGGTGGCTACACCTTC	CASSFNSAGGGGYTF
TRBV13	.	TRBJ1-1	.	TGTGCCAGCAGCTCGTCGGACAGAAGCACTGAAGCTTTCTTT	CASSSSDRSTEAFF
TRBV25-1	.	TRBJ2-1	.	TGTGCCAGCCTAGCCCCGGACAGCCTAGGACCCAATGAGCAGTTCTTC	CASLAPDSLGPNEQFF
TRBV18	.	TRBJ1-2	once	TGTGCCAGCTCACCATCGAGGGATAATGGCTACACCTTC	CASSPSRDNGYTF
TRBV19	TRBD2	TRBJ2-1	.	TGTGCCAGTAGTATCACGGGAGGTCAGTCCTACAATGAGCAGTTCTTC	CASSITGGQSYNEQFF
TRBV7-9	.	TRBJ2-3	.	TGTGCCAGCAGCCACCCGAGGCAGGATACGCAGTATTTT	CASSHPRQDTQYF
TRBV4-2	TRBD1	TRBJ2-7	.	TGTGCCAGCAGCCAAGATAGACAGGGGACGAACGAGCAGTACTTC	CASSQDRQGTNEQYF
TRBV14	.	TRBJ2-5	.	TGTGCCAGCAGCCAAGAGCGACAGCGATGGGAGACCCAGTACTTC	CASSQERQRWETQYF
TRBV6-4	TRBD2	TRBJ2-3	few	TGTGCCAGCAGTGACTCGGTGGGAGGGAGCACAGATACGCAGTATTTT	CASSDSVGGSTDTQYF
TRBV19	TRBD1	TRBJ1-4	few	TGTGCCAGCACAGGACAGGGGGATGAAAAACTGTTTTTT	CASTGQGDEKLFF
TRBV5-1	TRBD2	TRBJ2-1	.	TGCGCCAGCAGCTTGGGGGCGGGAGGTCTTAATGAGCAGTTCTTC	CASSLGAGGLNEQFF
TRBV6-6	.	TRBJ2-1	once	TGTGCCAGCAGTTACGGTCTGCGGGTATCCTACAATGAGCAGTTCTTC	CASSYGLRVSYNEQFF
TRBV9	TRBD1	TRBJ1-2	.	TGTGCCAGCAGCTCCAACAGGGGCGGGTATGGCTACACCTTC	CASSSNRGGYGYTF
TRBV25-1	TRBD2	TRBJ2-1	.	TGTGCCAGCAGTGAACTCAAGGCGGGAGGGCTGGATGAGCAGTTCTTC	CASSELKAGGLDEQFF
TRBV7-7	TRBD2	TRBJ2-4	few	TGTGCTAGCAGCCCTTCGGGAGGCGGCATTCAGTACTTC	CASSPSGGGIQYF
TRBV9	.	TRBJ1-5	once	TGTGCCAGCAGCGTAGGAGGGTATAGCAATCAGCCCCAGCATTTT	CASSVGGYSNQPQHF
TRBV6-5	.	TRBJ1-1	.	TGTGCCAGCAGTTACAGCTCCCCCCCTGAAGCTTTCTTT	CASSYSSPPEAFF
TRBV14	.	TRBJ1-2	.	TGTGCCAGCAGCCAGATGTTGCGAGATGGCTACACCTTC	CASSQMLRDGYTF
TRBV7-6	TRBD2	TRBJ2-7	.	TGTGCCAGCAGCGACGGGGTGCGGGCGGGGGACGAGCAGTACTTC	CASSDGVRAGDEQYF
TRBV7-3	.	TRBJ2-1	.	TGTGCCAGCAGCTTAGAGTTCGGTGAGCAGTTCTTC	CASSLEFGEQFF
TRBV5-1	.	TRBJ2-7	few	TGCGCCAGCAGTCCCTCGGGTGAGGACGAGCAGTACTTC	CASSPSGEDEQYF
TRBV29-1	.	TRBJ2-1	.	TGCAGCGTTGACCCTCCACGGGGCTACAATGAGCAGTTCTTC	CSVDPPRGYNEQFF
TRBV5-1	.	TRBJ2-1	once	TGCGCCAGCAGCCTTGGACAAAATTCCTACAATGAGCAGTTCTTC	CASSLGQNSYNEQFF
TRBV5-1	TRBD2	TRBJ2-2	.	TGCGCCAGTAAAGGACTAGCGGGAGTTTCGGCCGGGGAGCTGTTTTTT	CASKGLAGVSAGELFF
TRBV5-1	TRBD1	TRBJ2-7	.	TGCGCCAGCAGCTTCCAGGGGGCAGATTACGAGCAGTACTTC	CASSFQGADYEQYF
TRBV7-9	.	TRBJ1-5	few	TGTGCCAGCAGTGCCGACGGGTTTAATCAGCCCCAGCATTTT	CASSADGFNQPQHF
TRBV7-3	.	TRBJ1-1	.	TGTGCCAGCGGACAGACAGGGAACACTGAAGCTTTCTTT	CASGQTGNTEAFF
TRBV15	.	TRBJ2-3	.	TGTGCCACCAGCAGAGGTGACAAACATGCCACAGATACGCAGTATTTT	CATSRGDKHATDTQYF
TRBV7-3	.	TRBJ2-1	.	TGTGCCAGCAGCTTTATGGGCGGGATAGATGAGCAGTTCTTC	CASSFMGGIDEQFF
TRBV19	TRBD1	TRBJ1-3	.	TGTGCCAGTAGACAGGGGGCTGGAAACACCATATATTTT	CASRQGAGNTIYF
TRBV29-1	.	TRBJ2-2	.	TGCAGCGGAACAGAAAACACCGGGGAGCTGTTTTTT	CSGTENTGELFF
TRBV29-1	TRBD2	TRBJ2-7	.	TGCAGCGTTGAAAAACTAGCGGGAGAGCCCTACGAGCAGTACTTC	CSVEKLAGEPYEQYF
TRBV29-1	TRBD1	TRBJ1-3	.	TGCAGCGTAATATGGGACAGCTCTGGAAACACCATATATTTT	CSVIWDSSGNTIYF
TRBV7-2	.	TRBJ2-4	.	TGTGCCAGCAGCTTAGGGGGACTTCATGAAGCCAAAAACATTCAGTACTTC	CASSLGGLHEAKNIQYF
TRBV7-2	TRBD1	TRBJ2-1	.	TGTGCCAGCAGCTTAGGGACAGGGATCAATGAGCAGTTCTTC	CASSLGTGINEQFF
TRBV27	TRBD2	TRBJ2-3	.	TGTGCCAGCAGTCCTGTGGCGGGAGGGCCGACAGATACGCAGTATTTT	CASSPVAGGPTDTQYF
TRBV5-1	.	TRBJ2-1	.	TGCGCCAGCAGCTTGGTCGTCGGTCATGAGCAGTTCTTC	CASSLVVGHEQFF